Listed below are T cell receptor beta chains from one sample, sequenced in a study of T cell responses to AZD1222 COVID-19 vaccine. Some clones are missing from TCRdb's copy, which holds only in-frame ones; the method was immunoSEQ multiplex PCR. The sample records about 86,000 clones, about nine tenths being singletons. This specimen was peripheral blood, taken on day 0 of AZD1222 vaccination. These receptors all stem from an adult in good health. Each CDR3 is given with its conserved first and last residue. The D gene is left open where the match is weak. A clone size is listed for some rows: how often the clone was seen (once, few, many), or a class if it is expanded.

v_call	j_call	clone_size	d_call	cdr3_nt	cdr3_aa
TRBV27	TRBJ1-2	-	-	TGTGCCAGCAGTTTTGGGACCAGCTTTGGCTACACCTTC	CASSFGTSFGYTF
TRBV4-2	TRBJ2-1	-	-	TGTGCCAGCAGCCAGGGGGGTACATTCTCCTACAATGAGCAGTTCTTC	CASSQGGTFSYNEQFF
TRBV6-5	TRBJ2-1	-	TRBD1	TGTGCCAGCAGTTACCGGGACAGGGTTTACAATGAGCAGTTCTTC	CASSYRDRVYNEQFF
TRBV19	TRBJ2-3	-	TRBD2	TGTGCCAGTTCTCGACTAGCGGGAGGAGGGGATACGCAGTATTTT	CASSRLAGGGDTQYF
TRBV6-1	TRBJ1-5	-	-	TGTGCCAGCAGTGAAGGTCGGGAAAACCAGCCCCAGCATTTT	CASSEGRENQPQHF
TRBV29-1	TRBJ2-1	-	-	TGCAGCGGTACCGGGGTCAGAATAGACAATGAGCAGTTCTTC	CSGTGVRIDNEQFF
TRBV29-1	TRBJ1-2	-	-	TGCAGCGTCTACGAGCTAAACTATGGCTACACCTTC	CSVYELNYGYTF
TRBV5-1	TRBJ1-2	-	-	TGCGCCAGCAGCTTGGAAGGCTATGGCTACACCTTC	CASSLEGYGYTF
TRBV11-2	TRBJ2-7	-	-	TGTGCCAGCAGCTTAGGAGGGGTTAGCTCCTACGAGCAGTACTTC	CASSLGGVSSYEQYF
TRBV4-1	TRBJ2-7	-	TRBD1	TGCGCCAGCAGCCCGCGACAGGGCGGCTACGAGCAGTACTTC	CASSPRQGGYEQYF
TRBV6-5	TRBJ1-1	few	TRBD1	TGTGCCAGCAGTTACTCGGACAGGAAGAGTAGGGAAGCTTTCTTT	CASSYSDRKSREAFF
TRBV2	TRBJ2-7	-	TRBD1	TGTGCCAGCGGCTACAGGGGGACCTACGAGCAGTACTTC	CASGYRGTYEQYF
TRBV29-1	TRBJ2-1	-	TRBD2	TGCAGCGTTGCCGGACTAGCTTCCAGCTCCTACAATGAGCAGTTCTTC	CSVAGLASSSYNEQFF
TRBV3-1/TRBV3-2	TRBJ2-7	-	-	TGTGCCAGCAGCCCCCATGCGGGCGGTTCCTACGAGCAGTACTTC	CASSPHAGGSYEQYF
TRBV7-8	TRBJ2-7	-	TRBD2	TGTGCCAGCAACCCCTCGCCAGCGGGAGGGCCAAAGGTGCAGTACTTC	CASNPSPAGGPKVQYF
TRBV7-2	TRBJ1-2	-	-	TGTGCCAGCAGCGTGATGACCCGAGGAGGCTACACCTTC	CASSVMTRGGYTF
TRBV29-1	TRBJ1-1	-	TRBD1	TGCAGCGTTCAGCCACAGGGGACTGAAGCTTTCTTT	CSVQPQGTEAFF
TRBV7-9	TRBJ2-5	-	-	TGTGCCAGCAGCCAAGAGACCCAGTACTTC	CASSQETQYF
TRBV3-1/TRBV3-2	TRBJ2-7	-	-	TGTGCCAGCAGCCAAATCCCAAACGGGGGTGAGCAGTACTTC	CASSQIPNGGEQYF
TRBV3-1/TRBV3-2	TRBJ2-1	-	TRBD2	TGTGCCAGCAGCCTTACTAGCGGGAGCAATAATGAGCAGTTCTTC	CASSLTSGSNNEQFF
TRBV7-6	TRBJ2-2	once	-	TGTGCCAGCAGCTTCTCAGGGGCGGGCACCGGGGAGCTGTTTTTT	CASSFSGAGTGELFF
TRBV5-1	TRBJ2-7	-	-	TGCGCCAGCAGCGCCCAATCCGGGACTGCACAGTACGAGCAGTACTTC	CASSAQSGTAQYEQYF
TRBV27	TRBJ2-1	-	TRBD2	TGTGCCAGCAGTTTTTCAGGACTAGCGGGAGGGAGCTCCTACAATGAGCAGTTCTTC	CASSFSGLAGGSSYNEQFF
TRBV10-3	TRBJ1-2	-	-	TGTGCCATCAGTGAGGGGCAGCAAGGGGGCTACACCTTC	CAISEGQQGGYTF
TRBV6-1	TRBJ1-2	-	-	TGTGCCAGCAGTGACCCGAGGATTGGCTACACCTTC	CASSDPRIGYTF
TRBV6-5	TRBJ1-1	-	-	TGTGCCAGCGCTCCAGTGGCCGCTATGAACACTGAAGCTTTCTTT	CASAPVAAMNTEAFF
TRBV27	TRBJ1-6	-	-	TGTGCCAGCAGTCCCGGGATGGGAAATTCACCCCTCCACTTT	CASSPGMGNSPLHF
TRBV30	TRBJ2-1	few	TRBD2	TGTGCCTGGAGTGCGCGACTAGCGTCAATCTTC	CAWSARLASIF
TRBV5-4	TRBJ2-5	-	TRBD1	TGTGCCAGCAGCTTACGACAGGGACCAGGGGAGACCCAGTACTTC	CASSLRQGPGETQYF
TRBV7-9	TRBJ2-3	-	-	TGTGCCAGCAGCTCCCGACAGAACCCCAGCACAGATACGCAGTATTTT	CASSSRQNPSTDTQYF
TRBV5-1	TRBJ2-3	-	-	TGCGCCAGCAGCTGGGGGGTAGGAGGGGCCAGCACAGATACGCAGTATTTT	CASSWGVGGASTDTQYF
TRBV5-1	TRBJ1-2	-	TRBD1	TGCGCCAGCAGCTGGGACAGGGAATTCAGTGGCTACACCTTC	CASSWDREFSGYTF
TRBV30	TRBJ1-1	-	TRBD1	TGTGCCTGGGACAGGGACCTCGGGGCTTTCTTT	CAWDRDLGAFF
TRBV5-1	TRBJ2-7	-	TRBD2	TGCGCCAGCAGCTCCGCGGGAGCGGGAGAAGGCAACGAGCAGTACTTC	CASSSAGAGEGNEQYF
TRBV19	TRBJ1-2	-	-	TGTGCCAGTAGTATAGTTGGGCGGGGTAGTCATGGCTACACCTTC	CASSIVGRGSHGYTF
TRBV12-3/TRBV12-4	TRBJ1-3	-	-	TGTGCCAGCAGTTCCCCTGGAAACACCATATATTTT	CASSSPGNTIYF
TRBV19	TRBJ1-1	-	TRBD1	TGTGCCAGTAGTATGTACAGGGGAGGCGGCACTGAAGCTTTCTTT	CASSMYRGGGTEAFF
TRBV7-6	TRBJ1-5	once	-	TGTGCCAGCAGCTTAGGAGGTAGGAACAATCAGCCCCAGCATTTT	CASSLGGRNNQPQHF
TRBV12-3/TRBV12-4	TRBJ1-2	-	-	TGTGCCAGCAGTTCAGGACAGCGCTACACCTTC	CASSSGQRYTF
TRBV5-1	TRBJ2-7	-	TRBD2	TGCGCCAGCAGCCGGGGGGGAAAGCCCTACGAGCAGTACTTC	CASSRGGKPYEQYF
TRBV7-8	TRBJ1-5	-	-	TGTGCCAGCAGCCCCCCTAATCAGCCCCAGCATTTT	CASSPPNQPQHF
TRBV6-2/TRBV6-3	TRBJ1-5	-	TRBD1	TGTGCCAGCAGTTACCCGACAGGGGACAATCAGCCCCAGCATTTT	CASSYPTGDNQPQHF
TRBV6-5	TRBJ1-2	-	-	TGTGCCAGCAGTTACTCGAGGGGGGGACCCTATGGCTACACCTTC	CASSYSRGGPYGYTF
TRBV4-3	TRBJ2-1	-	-	TGCGCCAGCAGCCAAGATAGAAGGGGTAGTGAGCAGTTCTTC	CASSQDRRGSEQFF
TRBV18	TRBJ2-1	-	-	TGTGCCAGCTCACCGAGGACTACCACTTCCTACAATGAGCAGTTCTTC	CASSPRTTTSYNEQFF
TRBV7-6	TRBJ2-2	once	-	TGTGCCAGCAGCTTAGAAAAATCCACCACCGGGGAGCTGTTTTTT	CASSLEKSTTGELFF
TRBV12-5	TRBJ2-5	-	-	TGTGCTAGTGCCAGGGTAGGGAGAGAGACCCAGTACTTC	CASARVGRETQYF
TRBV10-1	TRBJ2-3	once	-	TGCGCCAGCAGTGAGTCTGGTGGGGGCGAAACGCAGTATTTT	CASSESGGGETQYF
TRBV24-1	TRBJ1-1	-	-	TGTGCCACCAGTGATTTGCAGAGGGAAACAACTTCTGAAGCTTTCTTT	CATSDLQRETTSEAFF
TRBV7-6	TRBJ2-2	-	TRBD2	TGTGCCAGCAGCCCGAAAGCGGGGGGCCACACCGGGGAGCTGTTTTTT	CASSPKAGGHTGELFF
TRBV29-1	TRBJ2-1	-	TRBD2	TGCAGCGTTGTATGGATGGCGGGAGAATACAATGAGCAGTTCTTC	CSVVWMAGEYNEQFF
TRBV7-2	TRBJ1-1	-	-	TGTGCCAGCAGCTTAGCAGGGACGAACACTGAAGCTTTCTTT	CASSLAGTNTEAFF
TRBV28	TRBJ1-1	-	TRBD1	TGTGCCAGCAGATCAACAGGGGGGGTCACTGAAGCTTTCTTT	CASRSTGGVTEAFF
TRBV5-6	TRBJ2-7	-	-	TGTGCCAGCAGCTCCCCAGTAGGGGCCTACGAGCAGTACTTC	CASSSPVGAYEQYF
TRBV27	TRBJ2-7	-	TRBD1	TGTGCCAGCAGGAGGCCGGGACAGGGGATGTACGAGCAGTACTTC	CASRRPGQGMYEQYF
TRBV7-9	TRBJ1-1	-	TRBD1	TGTGCCAGCAGCATTGGACAGGGGAACACTGAAGCTTTCTTT	CASSIGQGNTEAFF
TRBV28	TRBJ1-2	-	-	TGTGCCAGTTCGGACGGATATCGCTACACCTTC	CASSDGYRYTF